Each of the 32 T cell receptor beta chains below was sequenced from the same sample in a study of CD8+ T cells in alopecia areata. The authors extracted RNA and reverse transcribed it into cDNA as the sequencing template. Sequencing was performed with immunoSEQ multiplex PCR; in TCRdb, only in-frame clones are kept and a portion is missing. This sample has 200,000 to 250,000 clones, with less than 75% found just once. Documented treatment: oral pan-JAK inhibitor, 5-10 mg twice daily. Sample: CD4+ T cells sorted from blood, taken at week 4, from a patient treated with tofacitinib. These TCRs come from a human donor with alopecia areata.

The rearrangement links TRBV25-1 to TRBJ2-7, with unresolved D. V gave up 1 base and J gave up 3 bases, with 4 bases separating them. CDR1 MGHDK and CDR2 SYGVNS come from the germline V gene. The CDR3 runs 12 residues. CDR3 protein: CASSEFHYEQYF. For the CDR3, the DNA is TGTGCCAGCAGTGAATTTCACTACGAGCAGTACTTC.

This clone has just a few counts. The chain employs TRBV7-2 and TRBJ2-4, with D possibly called TRBD1 or TRBD2 (5 bases each). CDR1 and CDR2 (germline): SGHTA, FQGNSA. With 5 bases removed from V and 8 bases from J, the gap between germline ends came to 10 bases. CDR3 size: 12 residues. The CDR3 spells CASSPLGDIQYF. Here the CDR3 DNA reads TGTGCCAGCAGCCCTCTGGGGGACATTCAGTACTTC. Full variable domain (remainder filled in from reference TRBV7-2 and TRBJ2-4): GAGVSQSPSNKVTEKGKDVELRCDPISGHTALYWYRQSLGQGLEFLIYFQGNSAPDKSGLPSDRFSAERTGGSVSTLTIQRTQQEDSAVYLCASSPLGDIQYFGAGTRLSVL.

The chain joins TRBV30 to TRBJ1-2; 10 bases agree with TRBD1. Germline V CDR1 and CDR2: GTSNPN, SVGIG (reference sequence). With 3 bases clipped from V and 5 bases from J, the junction kept 12 bases outside the gene matches. The CDR3 length is 16 residues. This chain's CDR3 is CAWRSAGQGIFYGYTF. The CDR3 DNA reads as TGTGCCTGGAGGTCGGCGGGACAGGGGATTTTTTATGGCTACACCTTC.

This clone appeared a few times. The chain combines TRBV11-2 with TRBJ2-6; TRBD2 matches at 10 bases. The germline V gene encodes CDR1 SGHAT and CDR2 FQNNGV. The CDR3 extends over 18 amino acids. Trimming removed 6 bases from V and 1 base from J; junction bases left unmatched: 9. CDR3 nucleotide sequence: TGTGCCAGCAGACCTATACAGCGGGAGGGTTCTGGGGCCAACGTCCTGACTTTC. Translated: CASRPIQREGSGANVLTF.

This rearrangement joins TRBV5-6 to TRBJ1-2; 11 bases line up with TRBD1. The CDR3 runs to 14 residues. Trimming removed 4 bases from V and 7 bases from J; junction bases left unmatched: 6. Germline CDR1 and CDR2: SGHDT and YYEEEE. The CDR3 reads CASSPGTGGSGYTF. In nucleotides, the CDR3 is TGTGCCAGCAGCCCCGGGACAGGGGGTAGTGGCTACACCTTC.

The sample holds a few counts of this clone. V usage is TRBV7-2 and J usage is TRBJ1-2, with 10 positions matching TRBD1. With 1 base clipped from V and 6 bases from J, the junction kept 8 bases outside the gene matches. The CDR3 is 16 residues long. Germline V CDR1 and CDR2: SGHTA, FQGNSA. The CDR3 loop reads CASSLGGGQGVHGYTF. CDR3 sequence (DNA): TGTGCCAGCAGCTTAGGAGGAGGACAGGGGGTTCATGGCTACACCTTC.

J is TRBJ2-2 and V is TRBV5-1; maybe TRBD1 (7 bases). V was cut by 3 bases and J by 1 base, with 16 bases left in between. Germline CDR1 SGHRS, CDR2 YFSETQ. The CDR3 contains 17 residues. In DNA, the CDR3 is TGCGCCAGCAGCTCGCGGGGTCGACAGGGGAACACCGGGGAGCTGTTTTTT. Residues: CASSSRGRQGNTGELFF.

V is TRBV18 and J is TRBJ2-4; 7 nucleotides match TRBD1. V lost 5 bases, J lost 5 bases, and 3 bases stayed unmatched. Germline V CDR1 and CDR2: KGHSH, LQKENI. This CDR3 comprises 13 residues. Here the CDR3 DNA reads TGTGCCAGCTCAAATGGACAGGAAAACATTCAGTACTTC. Translated, it gives CASSNGQENIQYF.

This sequence joins TRBV5-6 and TRBJ2-1; 8 positions agree with TRBD1. Per germline, CDR1 SGHDT and CDR2 YYEEEE. J gave up 6 bases and V 2 bases, and 10 bases lay outside the gene matches. The CDR3 covers 16 residues. CDR3 DNA: TGTGCCAGCAGCTTACCTACGGGACAGGAATCCAATGAGCAGTTCTTC. Its translation: CASSLPTGQESNEQFF.

This chain uses TRBV15 with TRBJ2-5; 10 bases fit TRBD1. Germline CDR1 LNHNV, CDR2 YYDKDF (reference sequence). The V and J ends lost 7 bases and 4 bases, in that order; junction bases with no gene match: 3. CDR3 size: 13 residues. CDR3 loop: CATKTGGAETQYF. The CDR3 DNA is TGTGCCACCAAGACAGGGGGCGCAGAGACCCAGTACTTC.

About this clone itself: A much larger clone lies one base from this, so it may be a read error. The chain couples TRBV11-2 to TRBJ2-5; D is unclear. In germline, CDR1 is SGHAT, CDR2 FQNNGV. Deletions cut 5 bases from V and 10 bases from J, with 11 bases between. This CDR3 is 11 amino acids long. The CDR3 nucleotides are TGTGCCAGCAGCCCTGAACCAGTCCAGTACTTC. This codes for CASSPEPVQYF.

This chain joins TRBV9 and TRBJ2-3; D tentatively reads TRBD1 or TRBD2 (5 bases each). The CDR3 totals 15 residues. Germline V gene lookup returns CDR1 SGDLS and CDR2 YYNGEE. Trimming removed 4 bases at V and 2 bases at J, with 14 bases between. CDR3 nucleotide sequence: TGTGCCAGCAGCCTCCGCCAGGGAGCCACAGATACGCAGTATTTT. Translation: CASSLRQGATDTQYF.

The sample holds a few counts of this clone. The CDR3 nucleotides read TGTGCCAGTAGTATAGTAGGGACAAGGGGGCTTGGGGCCAACGTCCTGACTTTC. It specifies CASSIVGTRGLGANVLTF. The chain couples TRBV19 to TRBJ2-6; 7 bases align to TRBD1. With 1 base clipped from V and 3 bases from J, the junction kept 9 bases outside the gene matches. CDR1 is LNHDA and CDR2 is SQIVND in the germline V gene (reference sequence). The CDR3 is made up of 18 amino acids.

V usage is TRBV30 and J usage is TRBJ1-2, with D possibly matching TRBD1 (5 bases). Germline CDR1 reads GTSNPN; CDR2 reads SVGIG (reference sequence). This CDR3 is 15 amino acids long. V was cut by 1 base and J by 3 bases, with 15 bases left in between. The CDR3, as DNA: TGTGCCTGGAGTGGGGACGGTCTATGGGACTATGGCTACACCTTC. This sequence encodes CAWSGDGLWDYGYTF.

Only a few counts were recorded for this clone. The rearrangement uses TRBV5-1 and TRBJ2-1, with TRBD2 matching over 9 bases. V shed 0 bases, J shed 3 bases, and the junction held 4 bases outside the gene matches. Germline CDR1 SGHRS, CDR2 YFSETQ. The CDR3 totals 16 residues. CDR3 sequence (DNA): TGCGCCAGCAGCTTGGCGCCAGCGGGGGGCTACAATGAGCAGTTCTTC. Residues: CASSLAPAGGYNEQFF.

The V call is TRBV2, the J call TRBJ1-1; D is perhaps TRBD1 (6 bases). V was pared by 4 bases and J by 7 bases, with 16 bases between. There are 14 residues in the CDR3. Germline V gene lookup returns CDR1 SNHLY and CDR2 FYNNEI. The CDR3 coding sequence is TGTGCCAGCAGTGGAGACAGGAACGTACTTGAAGCTTTCTTT. It is translated as CASSGDRNVLEAFF. Filled out from reference TRBV2 and TRBJ1-1, the complete variable domain reads EPEVTQTPSHQVTQMGQEVILRCVPISNHLYFYWYRQILGQKVEFLVSFYNNEISEKSEIFDDQFSVERPDGSNFTLKIRSTKLEDSAMYFCASSGDRNVLEAFFGQGTRLTVV.

In its sample, this clone was seen a few times. V usage is TRBV29-1 and J usage is TRBJ2-2; 8 positions match TRBD1. This CDR3 is built from 14 residues. Germline CDR1 is SQVTM and CDR2 is ANQGSEA. Trimming cost V 7 bases and J 2 bases; bases outside gene matches: 6. The chain's CDR3 is CSGYRGANTGELFF. The CDR3 DNA sequence: TGCAGCGGCTACAGGGGGGCCAACACCGGGGAGCTGTTTTTT.

The chain is built from TRBV29-1 and TRBJ2-7; D might be TRBD2 (5 bases). The CDR3 loop spans 12 amino acids. Germline-derived CDR1 and CDR2 are SQVTM and ANQGSEA. Trimming shortened V by 5 bases and J by 3 bases, and 11 bases separated the two germline ends. The CDR3 protein is CSVLEGSYEQYF. In DNA form, the CDR3 reads TGCAGCGTTCTTGAAGGGAGCTACGAGCAGTACTTC.

The chain links TRBV18 to TRBJ2-1, with 7 bases fitting TRBD2. The germline V gene encodes CDR1 KGHSH and CDR2 LQKENI. Trimming took 0 bases from V and 0 from J; bases not matched to a gene: 2. The CDR3 loop spans 16 amino acids. CDR3: CASSPPAGDSYNEQFF. The CDR3 nucleotides are TGTGCCAGCTCACCACCGGCGGGAGACTCCTACAATGAGCAGTTCTTC.

The genes are TRBV27 and TRBJ1-2; 7 nucleotides agree with TRBD1. The CDR3 extends over 14 amino acids. CDR1 is MNHEY and CDR2 is SMNVEV in the germline V gene (reference sequence). V was clipped by 5 bases and J by 8 bases; unmatched bases: 11. CDR3 DNA: TGTGCCAGCAGTCCACGAGACAGGGTGAGGGGCTACACCTTC. This translates into CASSPRDRVRGYTF.

This clone was counted a single time. V is TRBV30 and J is TRBJ1-6, with a tentative D call TRBD1 (6 bases). V lost 0 bases to trimming and J lost 8 bases, with 11 bases between them. Germline CDR1 and CDR2: GTSNPN and SVGIG (reference sequence). This CDR3 has 14 amino acids. This CDR3 is CAWSVGQQDSPLHF. In DNA, the CDR3 is TGTGCCTGGAGTGTAGGACAGCAAGATTCACCCCTCCACTTT. The full variable domain, in which reference TRBV30 and TRBJ1-6 provide the parts outside the CDR3, is SQTIHQWPATLVQPVGSPLSLECTVEGTSNPNLYWYRQAAGRGLQLLFYSVGIGQISSEVPQNLSASRPQDRQFILSSKKLLLSDSGFYLCAWSVGQQDSPLHFGNGTRLTVT.

The chain recombines TRBV11-2 with TRBJ1-1; D perhaps matches TRBD1 (5 bases). V lost 5 bases and J lost 5, with 18 bases in between. CDR1 is SGHAT, CDR2 FQNNGV, per germline. CDR3 length: 15 amino acids. This chain's CDR3 is CASSTDSEGRTEAFF. The DNA for the CDR3 is TGTGCCAGCAGCACCGACTCGGAGGGGCGGACTGAAGCTTTCTTT.

V is TRBV29-1 and J is TRBJ1-1; 9 bases match TRBD1. The CDR3 totals 16 residues. The V and J ends lost 7 bases and 0 bases, in that order; junction bases with no gene match: 12. Germline assignment: CDR1 SQVTM and CDR2 ANQGSEA. The CDR3 nucleotides read TGCAGCGCGCCGGGACAGGGTTCGAGGATGAACACTGAAGCTTTCTTT. Translation: CSAPGQGSRMNTEAFF.

V and J are TRBV7-2 and TRBJ2-7; D not resolved. CDR1 is SGHTA, CDR2 FQGNSA, per germline. The V end was cut by 3 bases, the J end by 4 bases, with 13 bases between. The CDR3 is 14 amino acids. Here the CDR3 DNA reads TGTGCCAGCAGCTTCCAGTTTGGGTGGTACGAGCAGTACTTC. Protein: CASSFQFGWYEQYF.

The chain couples TRBV6-6 to TRBJ1-5; 10 nucleotides match TRBD1. Germline CDR1 is MNHNY and CDR2 is SVGAGI (reference sequence). With V trimmed by 7 bases and J by 11 bases, 8 bases remained unmatched. This CDR3 comprises 13 residues. CDR3 region: CASTSGQGRTQHF. CDR3 sequence (DNA): TGTGCCAGCACCTCGGGACAGGGGAGGACCCAGCATTTT.

The sample holds a few counts of this clone. The rearrangement uses TRBV2 and TRBJ1-2; D uncertain. This CDR3 spans 13 amino acids. Looked up from germline, CDR1 is SNHLY and CDR2 is FYNNEI. V lost 9 bases and J 4 bases, leaving 15 bases between the germline ends. In DNA form, the CDR3 reads TGTGCCAGTCACACAAAATCCCCCTATGGCTACACCTTC. This translates into CASHTKSPYGYTF.

The gene calls are TRBV6-4 and TRBJ1-6; unclear D gene. V was shortened by 3 bases and J by 9 bases, with 15 bases between the two germline ends. In germline, CDR1 is MRHNA, CDR2 SNTAGT. CDR3 length: 15 amino acids. Here the CDR3 reads CASSETIGSGSPLHF. In nucleotides, the CDR3 is TGTGCCAGCAGTGAGACTATTGGGAGCGGTTCACCCCTCCACTTT.

The chain has TRBV5-6 and TRBJ2-6, with 7 bases that match TRBD1. The CDR3 extends over 17 amino acids. J was trimmed by 1 base and V by 6 bases; bases with no gene match: 10. The germline V gene has CDR1 SGHDT and CDR2 YYEEEE. The CDR3 coding sequence is TGTGCCAGCAACCCGGGACAGCGGAATTCTGGGGCCAACGTCCTGACTTTC. It specifies CASNPGQRNSGANVLTF.

This clone has just a few counts. This chain connects TRBV18 to TRBJ1-2, with unresolved D. The CDR3 loop spans 14 amino acids. V lost 1 base to trimming and J lost 4 bases, with 10 bases between them. Looked up from germline, CDR1 is KGHSH and CDR2 is LQKENI. The CDR3 coding sequence is TGTGCCAGCTCACCACTAGGACGGAGCTATGGCTACACCTTC. This encodes CASSPLGRSYGYTF.

The chain uses TRBV30 and TRBJ1-2; D remains ambiguous. V was cut by 6 bases and J by 5 bases, with 7 bases left in between. CDR3 length: 10 amino acids. Germline assignment: CDR1 GTSNPN and CDR2 SVGIG (reference sequence). The CDR3 DNA reads as TGTGCCTGTGGGAGTTATGGCTACACCTTC. Its translation: CACGSYGYTF.

This rearrangement joins TRBV30 to TRBJ1-2, with 7 bases identical to TRBD1. The CDR3 runs 13 residues. J lost 8 bases, V lost 2 bases, and 8 bases had no gene match. The germline V gene has CDR1 GTSNPN and CDR2 SVGIG (reference sequence). The CDR3 bases are TGTGCCTGGAGTCCCACAGGGGTCTTAGGCTACACCTTC. It specifies CAWSPTGVLGYTF. The variable domain in full, completed from reference TRBV30 and TRBJ1-2, reads SQTIHQWPATLVQPVGSPLSLECTVEGTSNPNLYWYRQAAGRGLQLLFYSVGIGQISSEVPQNLSASRPQDRQFILSSKKLLLSDSGFYLCAWSPTGVLGYTFGSGTRLTVV.

V is TRBV29-1 and J is TRBJ2-1; maybe TRBD2 (6 bases). CDR1 is SQVTM, CDR2 ANQGSEA, per germline. CDR3 length: 16 amino acids. V was shortened by 1 base and J by 2 bases, with 15 bases between the two germline ends. The CDR3 DNA reads TGCAGCGTTGAAGGGGAGGCAGCCTTTACCTACAATGAGCAGTTCTTC. This gives the protein CSVEGEAAFTYNEQFF.